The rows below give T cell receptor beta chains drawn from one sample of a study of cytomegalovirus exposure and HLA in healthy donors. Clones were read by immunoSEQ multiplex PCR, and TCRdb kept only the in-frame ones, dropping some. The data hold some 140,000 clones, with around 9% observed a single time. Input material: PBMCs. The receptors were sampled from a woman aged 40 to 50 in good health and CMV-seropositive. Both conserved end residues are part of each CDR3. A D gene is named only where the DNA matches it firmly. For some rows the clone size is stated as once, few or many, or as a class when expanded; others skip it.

TGCGCCAGCAGCCAAGACTCGTCGGGCAGGGCCTACGAGCAGTACTTC	CASSQDSSGRAYEQYF	TRBV4-3	TRBJ2-7	.	.
TGTGCCAGCAGGTTGACAGGGGGCTTTTCATTTGGTTCCTACGAGCAGTACTTC	CASRLTGGFSFGSYEQYF	TRBV5-6	TRBJ2-7	.	TRBD1
TGTGCCAGCAGTAGTAGGACAGGCTATAGCAATCAGCCCCAGCATTTT	CASSSRTGYSNQPQHF	TRBV2	TRBJ1-5	few	TRBD1
TGTGCCAGCAGCTTGTCGTCTAACGCCGGGGAGCTGTTTTTT	CASSLSSNAGELFF	TRBV7-6	TRBJ2-2	.	.
TGTGCCAGCAGTTTCGGCGTAGCGGGGGGCCGCAATGAGCAGTTCTTC	CASSFGVAGGRNEQFF	TRBV27	TRBJ2-1	.	TRBD2
TGTGCCAGCAGCTGGATAGTTGCGGGGGAGCAGTTCTTC	CASSWIVAGEQFF	TRBV2	TRBJ2-1	few	.
TGTGCCAGCAGCCCCGCAGCTGAGTCAGCGGAAGCTTTCTTT	CASSPAAESAEAFF	TRBV11-3	TRBJ1-1	.	.
TGTGCCAGCAGCTCACCAGAGGGTATACGTTATGGCTACACCTTC	CASSSPEGIRYGYTF	TRBV7-9	TRBJ1-2	.	.
TGTGCCAGCAGTTACTCGAGGGACAGCCAATCCTATGGCTACACCTTC	CASSYSRDSQSYGYTF	TRBV6-5	TRBJ1-2	few	TRBD1
TGCGCCAGCAGCTTGGCGGGGGGCACCGGGGAGCTGTTTTTT	CASSLAGGTGELFF	TRBV5-1	TRBJ2-2	.	TRBD2
TGCGCCAGCAGTGATACAGTCCAAGAGACCCAGTACTTC	CASSDTVQETQYF	TRBV6-5	TRBJ2-5	few	.
TGTGCCAGCAGCGTCAGACAGGGGGCGGAAGAGACCCAGTACTTC	CASSVRQGAEETQYF	TRBV5-4	TRBJ2-5	few	TRBD1
TGTGCCAGCAGCCCCGTCTCGGGGGGCGTAACAGATACGCAGTATTTT	CASSPVSGGVTDTQYF	TRBV7-9	TRBJ2-3	few	.
TGTGCCAGCAGCAAAGGGGTCACCGGGGAGCTGTTTTTT	CASSKGVTGELFF	TRBV6-5	TRBJ2-2	.	.
TGTGCCAGCAGCAGGGGAGAGACCCAGTACTTC	CASSRGETQYF	TRBV9	TRBJ2-5	.	.
TGTGCCAGCAGCTCGGACTCACACACTGAAGCTTTCTTT	CASSSDSHTEAFF	TRBV7-9	TRBJ1-1	few	.
TGTGCCAGCAAGTTCAACATGAACACTGAAGCTTTCTTT	CASKFNMNTEAFF	TRBV7-6	TRBJ1-1	few	.
TGCAGTGCTAGAGACCTAATTCAGTACTTC	CSARDLIQYF	TRBV20-1	TRBJ2-7	.	.
TGCGCCAGTGCGGGGCACTACGAGCAGTACTTC	CASAGHYEQYF	TRBV10-2	TRBJ2-7	few	.
TGCGCCAGCAGCTTGACCTTACATCTGGCGGATAACTATGGCTACACCTTC	CASSLTLHLADNYGYTF	TRBV5-1	TRBJ1-2	few	.
TGTGCCAGCAAACGGGGGGCTTACGAGCAGTACTTC	CASKRGAYEQYF	TRBV25-1	TRBJ2-7	few	.
TGTGCCAGTAGTACCTACCCACAGGTCTCCTATGGCTACACCTTC	CASSTYPQVSYGYTF	TRBV19	TRBJ1-2	.	.
TGTGCCAGCAGTGCTGAGGTCACAGGGTGGAACGAGCAGTACTTC	CASSAEVTGWNEQYF	TRBV2	TRBJ2-7	.	.
TGTGCCAGCAGTTTGTCTAGGGGACAGGGGAGTGAAAAACTGTTTTTT	CASSLSRGQGSEKLFF	TRBV27	TRBJ1-4	.	TRBD1
TGCGCCAGCAGCTTGGGGGACAGGGTTGTCGGGGAGCAGTACTTC	CASSLGDRVVGEQYF	TRBV5-1	TRBJ2-7	.	TRBD1
TGTGCCAGCAGCTTAGAGGGGACAGGTGGGGCAGATACGCAGTATTTT	CASSLEGTGGADTQYF	TRBV7-9	TRBJ2-3	.	TRBD1
TGTGCCAGCAGCTTGGTTCCCGGGGGAAGCACAGATACGCAGTATTTT	CASSLVPGGSTDTQYF	TRBV5-6	TRBJ2-3	.	.
TGCGCCAGCAGCTTAGCGGGACAGGGGGTAAACATTCAGTACTTC	CASSLAGQGVNIQYF	TRBV5-1	TRBJ2-4	few	TRBD1
TGTGCCAGCAGTTACTCGGGGGGTCAAGAGACCCAGTACTTC	CASSYSGGQETQYF	TRBV6-5	TRBJ2-5	.	.
TGTGCCAGCAGCCAGCGTTCGGGACAGGGGGGGGAAAAACTGTTTTTT	CASSQRSGQGGEKLFF	TRBV4-2	TRBJ1-4	.	TRBD1
TGTGCCTGGATTCCACAGTCCTGTTCACCCCTCCACTTT	CAWIPQSCSPLHF	TRBV30	TRBJ1-6	.	.
TGTGCCAGCAGGCGCGACATGTTAGCTTTCTTT	CASRRDMLAFF	TRBV6-1	TRBJ1-1	.	.
TGTGCCAGCAGCTTAAATCCTAGTCGGCAAGAGACCCAGTACTTC	CASSLNPSRQETQYF	TRBV7-2	TRBJ2-5	few	.
TGTGCCAGCAGTGCGGACATTTTGAACACTGAAGCTTTCTTT	CASSADILNTEAFF	TRBV2	TRBJ1-1	.	.
TGTGCCAGTAGTATACTAGCGGGGTACAATGAGCAGTTCTTC	CASSILAGYNEQFF	TRBV19	TRBJ2-1	few	TRBD2
TGTGCCAGCAGCCCGGATCGTTGGGGGGAAGAGACCCAGTACTTC	CASSPDRWGEETQYF	TRBV7-9	TRBJ2-5	.	.
TGTGCCAGCAGTGTAAGGGGCTCCTACAATGAGCAGTTCTTC	CASSVRGSYNEQFF	TRBV25-1	TRBJ2-1	.	.
TGCGCCAGCAGCCAAGCCGGACAGGGGGCTTATGGCTACACCTTC	CASSQAGQGAYGYTF	TRBV4-1	TRBJ1-2	few	TRBD1
TGTGCCAGCAGCTCGAACAGGCATCGGCAGTTCTTC	CASSSNRHRQFF	TRBV5-4	TRBJ2-1	.	.
TGTGCCAGCAGCCCTCGGGGGAGCGCTGAAGCTTTCTTT	CASSPRGSAEAFF	TRBV9	TRBJ1-1	few	.
TGTGCCAGCAGTCCCGGGGACAGGGGTAACACCGGGGAGCTGTTTTTT	CASSPGDRGNTGELFF	TRBV5-4	TRBJ2-2	.	TRBD1
TGTGCCAGCAGCTTATTCGGGCGGGGGGGCCGACAAGAGACCCAGTACTTC	CASSLFGRGGRQETQYF	TRBV7-8	TRBJ2-5	.	TRBD2
TGTGCCAGCAGCCCTCGGAACACTGAAGCTTTCTTT	CASSPRNTEAFF	TRBV5-5	TRBJ1-1	few	.
TGTGCCAGCAGCTTGGCCGGACAGGCCGAGCAGTACTTC	CASSLAGQAEQYF	TRBV5-4	TRBJ2-7	few	TRBD1
TGTGCCAGTAGCTCCGGGACAGGGGCAATGAGGAATGGCTACACCTTC	CASSSGTGAMRNGYTF	TRBV19	TRBJ1-2	few	TRBD1
TGCGCCAGCAGCTTGGAAGGGACAGGCCCCTCTGGAAACACCATATATTTT	CASSLEGTGPSGNTIYF	TRBV5-1	TRBJ1-3	.	TRBD1
TGTGCCACCAGCAGAGGACAGGCACTCAATCAGCCCCAGCATTTT	CATSRGQALNQPQHF	TRBV15	TRBJ1-5	few	.
TGCGCCAGCAGCCCAGACGGGGGCTATGGCTACACCTTC	CASSPDGGYGYTF	TRBV5-1	TRBJ1-2	few	.
TGTGCCAGTAGTACCACAGGGGTCTACGAGCAGTACTTC	CASSTTGVYEQYF	TRBV19	TRBJ2-7	.	TRBD1
TGTGCCAGCAGCTTAGGAGGGCCGAGTGGCTACACCTTC	CASSLGGPSGYTF	TRBV7-8	TRBJ1-2	few	.
TGCAGCGTGGGACAGGGGCGCAATCAGCCCCAGCATTTT	CSVGQGRNQPQHF	TRBV29-1	TRBJ1-5	.	TRBD1
TGTGCCAGCAGCTTCCTACTAGATCTGGCCCTACAATATGAGCAGTTCTTC	CASSFLLDLALQYEQFF	TRBV7-2	TRBJ2-1	.	.
TGTGCCAGCAGTTTAGGAACCGGGAATAGATCCGATACGCAGTATTTT	CASSLGTGNRSDTQYF	TRBV27	TRBJ2-3	.	.
TGTGCCATCAGTGTGGCAGGCTCCTACGAGCAGTACTTC	CAISVAGSYEQYF	TRBV10-3	TRBJ2-7	few	.
TGTGCCAGCAGCACTGGGACACACCAGCCCCAGCATTTT	CASSTGTHQPQHF	TRBV7-9	TRBJ1-5	.	.
TGTGCCAGCAGTTACCCCACTAGCGGCCTCTCCTACGAGCAGTACTTC	CASSYPTSGLSYEQYF	TRBV6-5	TRBJ2-7	few	TRBD2